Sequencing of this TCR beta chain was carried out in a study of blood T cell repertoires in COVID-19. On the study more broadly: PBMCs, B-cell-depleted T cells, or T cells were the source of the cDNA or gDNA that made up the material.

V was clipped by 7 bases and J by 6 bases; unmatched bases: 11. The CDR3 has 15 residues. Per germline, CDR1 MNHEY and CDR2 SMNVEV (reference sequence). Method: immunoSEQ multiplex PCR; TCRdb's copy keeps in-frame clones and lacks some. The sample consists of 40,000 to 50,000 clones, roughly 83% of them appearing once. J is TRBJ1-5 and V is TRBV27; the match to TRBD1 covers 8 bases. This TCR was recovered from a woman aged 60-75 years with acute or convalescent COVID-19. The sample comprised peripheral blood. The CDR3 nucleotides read TGTGCCAGCAAAACAGACAGGGGAAGGGGTCAGCCCCAGCATTTT. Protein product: CASKTDRGRGQPQHF.